This is a list of T cell receptor beta chains from one sample in a study of T cells in Graves' hyperthyroidism and ophthalmopathy. MiXCR, applied by TCRdb to the multiplex PCR reads, yields one record per CDR3 protein. The repertoire has roughly 350,000 distinct CDR3 sequences, roughly an eighth of them found once; the top ten carry 30% to 35%. Sequenced material: blood. These receptors came from a woman aged 35 to 49 with Graves' ophthalmopathy. Both conserved end residues are trimmed from each CDR3. For some rows the clone size is stated as once, few or many, or as a class when expanded; others skip it.

size | V | CDR3
many | TRBV28 | ASSLWGTQETQY
. | TRBV6-5 | ASSYRTQGPASYNEQF
many | TRBV24-1 | ATSDPHRIPTGGAQY
. | TRBV19 | ASSIGRGSRAENTEAF
many | TRBV20-1 | SARDLSVPYGYT
many | TRBV7-9 | ASSLGPGGWDTQY
many | TRBV20-1 | SARAPLGAATEAF
. | TRBV4-2 | ASSHGAGASYEQY
many | TRBV2 | ASSEIELNTEAF
many | TRBV6-1 | ASSEYEQRSKPQH
many | TRBV12-3/TRBV12-4 | ASSTRVGPKNTGELF
few | TRBV9 | ASSVVRGSYNEQF
few | TRBV6-1 | ASSPDRIGYGYT
many | TRBV7-9 | ASSLTGNEQF
. | TRBV19 | ASSLRLDPLYGYT
. | TRBV24-1 | ATQGSQGPTISGTQY